This T cell receptor beta chain was retrieved from a study of identical twins. Points from the study as a whole: Twin-shared out-of-frame alpha sequences were enriched for low generation probability. The more abundant beta clonotypes in cord blood had fewer insertions, and memory repertoires did not show this.

V shed 6 bases, J shed 2 bases, and the junction held 11 bases outside the gene matches. Germline V lookup: CDR1 SGHAT, CDR2 FQNNGV. The CDR3 has 16 amino acids. Each donor was a healthy Caucasian. The cDNA had a unique molecular identifier and a template-switch universal primer site. TCRdb reprocessed the 5' RACE reads via MiXCR and lists one record per CDR3 protein. The table lists around 480,000 distinct CDR3 sequences, about 14% of them singletons. Worth noting for this clonotype: Its specificity is not known.

The data were also submitted as part of a second study, on yellow fever vaccine responses in identical twins.

J is TRBJ2-3 and V is TRBV11-2; TRBD2 matches at 7 bases. Sequencing was done on a sample of CD4+ T cells sorted from blood. The sequence came from a woman in her late teens or twenties in good health. DNA for the CDR3: TGTGCCAGCAGTTTGCGCCGGGGACTATACACAGATACGCAGTATTTT. It encodes CASSLRRGLYTDTQYF.